What follows describes a single T cell receptor beta chain. The antigen remains unidentified. There were TCR beta CDR3 regions amplified from RNA transcripts. The HTBI primer set drove a first-round RT-PCR of the TCR CDR3. TCRdb reprocessed the multiplex PCR reads via MiXCR and lists one record per CDR3 protein. Of about 480,000 distinct CDR3 sequences listed, 22% are singletons. This sample stems from a study of T cells in Graves' hyperthyroidism and ophthalmopathy. Broader study findings: The authors' 13 V-J model separated ophthalmopathy from stable hyperthyroidism.

CDR3 length equals 16 residues. V was clipped by 5 bases and J by 7 bases, with 23 bases between them. Under 3 months was the duration of disease in ophthalmopathy patients, who also had a Clinical Activity Score of at least 3 and a NOSPECS grade of at least 4. The chain recombines TRBV12-3 or TRBV12-4 with TRBJ1-2, with D possibly TRBD1 on 6 matching bases. Sequencing used blood. This TCR was sampled from a woman in her sixties or seventies with Graves' ophthalmopathy. The CDR3 sequence is CASSPSFPGHGFGYTF. The CDR3 nucleotides read TGTGCCAGCAGTCCCAGCTTCCCGGGACACGGGTTTGGCTACACCTTC.